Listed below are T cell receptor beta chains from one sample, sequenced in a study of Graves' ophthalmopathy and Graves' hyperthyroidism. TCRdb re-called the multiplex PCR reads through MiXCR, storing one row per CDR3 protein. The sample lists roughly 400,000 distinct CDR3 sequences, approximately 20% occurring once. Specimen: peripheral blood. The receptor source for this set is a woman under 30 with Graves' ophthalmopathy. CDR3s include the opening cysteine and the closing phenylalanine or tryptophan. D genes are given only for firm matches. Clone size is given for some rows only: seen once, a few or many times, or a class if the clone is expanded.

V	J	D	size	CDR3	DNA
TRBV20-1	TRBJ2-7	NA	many	CSASDRNPYEQYF	TGCAGTGCTTCCGACAGGAACCCCTACGAGCAGTACTTC
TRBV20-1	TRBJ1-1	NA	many	CSAERGNTEAFF	TGCAGTGCAGAAAGGGGAAACACTGAAGCTTTCTTT
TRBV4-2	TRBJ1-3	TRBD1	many	CASSLGQGRSGNTIYF	TGTGCCAGCAGCCTCGGACAGGGGAGAAGTGGAAACACCATATATTTT
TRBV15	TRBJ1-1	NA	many	CATRRGRVNTEAFF	TGTGCCACCAGACGGGGACGGGTGAACACTGAAGCTTTCTTT
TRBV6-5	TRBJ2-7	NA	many	CASRTRDREFYEQYF	TGTGCCAGCAGGACCCGGGACCGAGAATTCTACGAGCAGTACTTC
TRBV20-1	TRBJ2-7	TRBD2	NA	CSASDSGRKLYEQYF	TGCAGTGCTAGTGATAGCGGGAGAAAACTGTACGAGCAGTACTTC
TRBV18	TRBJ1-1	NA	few	CASSPLIINAGPMNTEAFF	TGTGCCAGCTCACCACTGATCATTAATGCCGGGCCTATGAACACTGAAGCTTTCTTT
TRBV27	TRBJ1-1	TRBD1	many	CASRLTGWRGNTEAFF	TGTGCCAGCCGCCTGACAGGGTGGAGGGGGAACACTGAAGCTTTCTTT
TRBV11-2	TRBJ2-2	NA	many	CASNLRGRYPTGELFF	TGTGCCAGCAATTTGAGGGGGAGGTACCCCACCGGGGAGCTGTTTTTT
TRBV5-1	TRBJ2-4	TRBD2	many	CASSSVGLVQVKNIQYF	TGCGCCAGCAGCTCTGTCGGACTAGTTCAGGTCAAAAACATTCAGTACTTC
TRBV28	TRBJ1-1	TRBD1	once	CASSRKPYRGRGEAFF	TGTGCCAGCAGTCGGAAACCCTACAGGGGGCGAGGTGAAGCTTTCTTT
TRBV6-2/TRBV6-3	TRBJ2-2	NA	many	CASARLGGNTGELFF	TGTGCCAGCGCACGTCTTGGAGGGAACACCGGGGAGCTGTTTTTT
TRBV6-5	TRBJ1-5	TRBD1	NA	CASKVGTGQPQHF	TGTGCCAGCAAGGTAGGGACAGGTCAGCCCCAGCATTTT
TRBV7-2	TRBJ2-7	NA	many	CASRARPEHSEQYF	TGTGCCAGCAGAGCCCGTCCGGAACACAGCGAGCAGTACTTC
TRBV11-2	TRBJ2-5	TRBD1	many	CASRRTGALQETQYF	TGTGCCAGTAGGCGGACAGGGGCACTCCAAGAGACCCAGTACTTC
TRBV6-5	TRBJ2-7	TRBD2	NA	CASSYSSREGYEQYF	TGTGCCAGCAGTTACTCGTCCCGGGAGGGCTACGAGCAGTACTTC
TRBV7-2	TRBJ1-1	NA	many	CASRPFGRRTYTEAFF	TGTGCCAGCAGGCCCTTTGGCCGCAGGACCTACACTGAAGCTTTCTTT
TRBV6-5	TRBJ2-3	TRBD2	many	CASSLKGSGGRDTQYF	TGTGCCAGCAGTTTAAAGGGTAGCGGGGGGCGGGATACGCAGTATTTT
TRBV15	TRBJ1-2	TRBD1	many	CATSRETGGANYGYTF	TGTGCCACCAGCAGAGAGACAGGGGGAGCTAACTATGGCTACACCTTC
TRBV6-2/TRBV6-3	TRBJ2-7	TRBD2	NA	CASSYNPGTITYEQYF	TGTGCCAGCAGTTACAACCCCGGGACTATCACCTACGAGCAGTACTTC
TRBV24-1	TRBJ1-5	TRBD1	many	CATSDSGTGGSQPQHF	TGTGCCACCAGTGATTCCGGGACAGGGGGCAGTCAGCCCCAGCATTTT
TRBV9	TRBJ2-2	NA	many	CASSVVGVSGELFF	TGTGCCAGCAGCGTAGTAGGGGTTTCCGGGGAGCTGTTTTTT
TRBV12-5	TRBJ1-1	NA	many	CASGGGRAEAFF	TGTGCTAGTGGTGGGGGGCGGGCTGAAGCTTTCTTT
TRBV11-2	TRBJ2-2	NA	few	CASTPRGLGELFF	TGTGCCAGCACGCCCCGGGGTCTCGGGGAGCTGTTTTTT
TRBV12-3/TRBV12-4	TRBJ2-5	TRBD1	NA	CASSFLLLLGGASSGQETQYF	TGTGCCAGCAGTTTCCTCCTACTCCTAGGGGGCGCCTCCAGCGGCCAAGAGACCCAGTACTTC
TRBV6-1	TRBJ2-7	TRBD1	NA	CASSDTGGSYEQYF	TGTGCCAGCAGTGACACAGGGGGCTCCTACGAGCAGTACTTC
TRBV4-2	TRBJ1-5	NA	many	CASSPGPANNQPQHF	TGTGCCAGCAGCCCGGGACCCGCCAATAATCAGCCCCAGCATTTT
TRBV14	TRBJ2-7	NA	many	CASSKRGRNNEQYF	TGTGCCAGCAGCAAAAGGGGCAGGAACAACGAGCAGTACTTC
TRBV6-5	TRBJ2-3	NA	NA	CASSYLGRTDTQYF	TGTGCCAGCAGTTACCTCGGAAGGACAGATACGCAGTATTTT
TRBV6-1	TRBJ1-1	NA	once	CASRIGGVNTEAFF	TGTGCCAGCAGAATCGGGGGTGTGAACACTGAAGCTTTCTTT
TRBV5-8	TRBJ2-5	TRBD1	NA	CASSRGQGARLWETQYF	TGTGCCAGCAGCCGGGGACAGGGGGCGCGATTATGGGAGACCCAGTACTTC
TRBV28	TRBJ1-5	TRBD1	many	CASRKTGGRNQPQHF	TGTGCCAGCAGAAAAACAGGGGGCCGGAATCAGCCCCAGCATTTT
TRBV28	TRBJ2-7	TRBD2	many	CASRNLTSGSSYEQYF	TGTGCCAGCAGAAATCTGACTAGCGGGTCCTCCTACGAGCAGTACTTC
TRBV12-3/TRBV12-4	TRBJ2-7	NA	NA	CASSFSGARRSEQYF	TGTGCCAGCAGTTTCTCGGGAGCTCGTAGAAGCGAGCAGTACTTC
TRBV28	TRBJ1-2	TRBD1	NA	CASSLGDRDRVPGGYGYTF	TGTGCCAGCAGTTTAGGAGACCGGGACAGGGTGCCCGGGGGCTATGGCTACACCTTC
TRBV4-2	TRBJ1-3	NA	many	CASSQAGALSGNTIYF	TGTGCCAGCAGCCAAGCGGGGGCTCTCTCTGGAAACACCATATATTTT
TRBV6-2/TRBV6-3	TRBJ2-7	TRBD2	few	CASSWLAADYEQYF	TGTGCCAGCAGTTGGCTAGCGGCCGACTACGAGCAGTACTTC
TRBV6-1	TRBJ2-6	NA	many	CASRKLVVPGANVLTF	TGTGCCAGCAGGAAACTAGTCGTCCCTGGGGCCAACGTCCTGACTTTC
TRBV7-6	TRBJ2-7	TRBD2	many	CASSLVRLAGRKRSYEQYF	TGTGCCAGCAGCTTAGTACGGCTAGCGGGTAGGAAACGTTCCTACGAGCAGTACTTC
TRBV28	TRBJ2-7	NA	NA	CASSSIGYEQYF	TGTGCCAGCAGTTCCATAGGCTACGAGCAGTACTTC
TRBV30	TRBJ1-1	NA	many	CACSQGNTEAFF	TGTGCCTGTTCTCAAGGGAACACTGAAGCTTTCTTT
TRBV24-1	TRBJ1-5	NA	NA	CATSDGTGWETQHF	TGTGCCACCAGTGATGGGACCGGGTGGGAGACCCAGCATTTT
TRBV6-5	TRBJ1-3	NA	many	CASRSGTGSGNTIYF	TGTGCCAGCAGGTCCGGGACGGGCTCTGGAAACACCATATATTTT
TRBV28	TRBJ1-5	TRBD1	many	CATGDRSNQPQHF	TGTGCCACCGGGGACAGGAGCAATCAGCCCCAGCATTTT
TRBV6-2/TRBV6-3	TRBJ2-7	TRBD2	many	CASSRGLEEQYF	TGTGCCAGCAGCCGTGGACTAGAGGAGCAGTACTTC